This TCR beta chain was identified during a study of a mutant IDH1 vaccine in newly diagnosed glioma. Overall study findings and caveats: Changes in the top peripheral T cell clonotypes seemingly had no bearing on pseudoprogression.

Data came from immunoSEQ multiplex PCR; TCRdb stores just in-frame clones and leaves some out. The table lists under 65,000 clones, roughly 80% of them singletons, with around 1.9% in the top ten. Regarding time point: baseline, week 1 (first vaccination visit). This sample's treatment: pre-vaccination baseline after standard-of-care therapy. The CDR3 is 12 residues long. The ends were cut back, 3 bases at V and 14 bases at J, with 11 bases in the middle. Germline V gene data show CDR1 as MGHRA and CDR2 as YSYEKL. On this clone: Its matching antigen is unknown.

This rearrangement joins TRBV4-1 to TRBJ1-6; D is unresolved. The sequences come from PBMCs, collected from a glioma patient treated with radiotherapy, temozolomide or both. The sequence was obtained from a woman aged 40 to 50 with glioma. As DNA, the CDR3 is TGCGCCAGCAGCCAGTCCGGGAGGACCCTCCACTTT. Its protein product is CASSQSGRTLHF.